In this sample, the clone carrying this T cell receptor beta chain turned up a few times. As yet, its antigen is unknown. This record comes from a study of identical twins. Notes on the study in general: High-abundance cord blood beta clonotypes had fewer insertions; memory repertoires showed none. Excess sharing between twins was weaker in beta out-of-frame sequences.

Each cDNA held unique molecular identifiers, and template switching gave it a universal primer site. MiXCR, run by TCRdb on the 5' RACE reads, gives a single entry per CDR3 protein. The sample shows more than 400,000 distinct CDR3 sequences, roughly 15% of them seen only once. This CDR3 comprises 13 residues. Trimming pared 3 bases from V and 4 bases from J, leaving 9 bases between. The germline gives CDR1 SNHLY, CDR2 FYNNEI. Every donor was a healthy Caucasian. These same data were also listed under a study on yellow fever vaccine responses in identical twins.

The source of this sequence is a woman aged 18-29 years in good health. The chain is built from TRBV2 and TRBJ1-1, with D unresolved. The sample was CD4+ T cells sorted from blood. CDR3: CASSDGVSTEAFF. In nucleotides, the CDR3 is TGTGCCAGCAGTGATGGGGTCAGCACTGAAGCTTTCTTT.